These 16 T cell receptor beta chains originate from one sample sequenced in a study of blood T cell repertoires in COVID-19. Method: immunoSEQ multiplex PCR; TCRdb's copy keeps in-frame clones and lacks some. The table includes approximately 300,000 clones, about 85% detected once. The sample taken for sequencing was peripheral blood. These receptor sequences come from a human donor with COVID-19, enrolled during active disease. The donor label of this sample is uncertain.

The chain couples TRBV6-4 to TRBJ2-1, with 9 nucleotides matching TRBD2. Germline V gene data show CDR1 as MRHNA and CDR2 as SNTAGT. The junction had 8 bases not matched to a gene; V was cut back by 7 bases and J by 7 bases. CDR3 size: 14 residues. The CDR3 DNA sequence: TGTGCCAGCATACGTCGACTAGCGGATAATGAGCAGTTCTTC. Its translation: CASIRRLADNEQFF.

The chain joins TRBV6-5 to TRBJ2-7, with D uncertain. Per germline, CDR1 MNHEY and CDR2 SVGAGI. The V end was cut by 7 bases, the J end by 4 bases, with 5 bases between. CDR3 length: 10 amino acids. The CDR3 reads CASKRYEQYF. In DNA form, the CDR3 reads TGTGCCAGCAAACGGTACGAGCAGTACTTC.

The CDR3 nucleotides are TGCGCCAGCAGCTTGGGGGTAGCGGGCCCCGCCAGGACCCAGTACTTC. This sequence encodes CASSLGVAGPARTQYF. The chain is built from TRBV5-1 and TRBJ2-5, with 7 bases lining up with TRBD2. Germline CDR1 SGHRS, CDR2 YFSETQ. The CDR3 covers 16 residues. V lost 0 bases to trimming and J lost 7 bases; unmatched junction nucleotides: 12.

This chain connects TRBV2 to TRBJ2-5, with 9 bases lining up with TRBD1. Germline CDR1 and CDR2: SNHLY and FYNNEI. J gave up 4 bases and V 5 bases, and 8 bases lay outside the gene matches. The CDR3 is 15 residues long. The CDR3 coding sequence is TGTGCCAGCAGTCTCGGACAGGGGAGGCGAGAGACCCAGTACTTC. Translated, it gives CASSLGQGRRETQYF.

The rearrangement joins TRBV20-1 to TRBJ1-1, with 9 bases aligning to TRBD1. Losses at the gene ends were 3 bases for V and 8 bases for J; bases not matched to a gene: 16. Germline V CDR1 and CDR2: DFQATT, SNEGSKA (reference sequence). The CDR3 is 16 residues long. CDR3 nucleotide sequence: TGCAGTGCTAGTACAGGGGGCCTCCTGCCCTTTCAGGAAGCTTTCTTT. Residues: CSASTGGLLPFQEAFF.

The chain carries TRBV5-4 and TRBJ2-2; D unresolved. V lost 2 bases to trimming and J lost 10 bases, with 6 bases between them. There are 11 residues in the CDR3. Germline values: CDR1 SGHNT, CDR2 YYREEE (reference sequence). This CDR3 reads CASSFLSELFF. In DNA, the CDR3 is TGTGCCAGCAGCTTCCTTTCGGAGCTGTTTTTT. The full variable domain, with the rest looked up from reference TRBV5-4 and TRBJ2-2, is ETGVTQSPTHLIKTRGQQVTLRCSSQSGHNTVSWYQQALGQGPQFIFQYYREEENGRGNFPPRFSGLQFPNYSSELNVNALELDDSALYLCASSFLSELFFGEGSRLTVL.

This clone came up once. V gene TRBV6-5 combines with J gene TRBJ2-7, with D possibly matching TRBD1 (6 bases). Trimming left V 5 bases short and J 3 bases short, with 11 bases between. The CDR3 totals 13 residues. Germline V gene data show CDR1 as MNHEY and CDR2 as SVGAGI. The CDR3 loop is CASSHRDGYEQYF. Written as DNA, the CDR3 is TGTGCCAGCAGTCACAGGGATGGCTACGAGCAGTACTTC.

The rearrangement uses TRBV18 and TRBJ2-7, with 8 bases lining up with TRBD2. Unmatched junction bases numbered 8, after V lost 2 bases and J lost 2 bases. Per germline, CDR1 KGHSH and CDR2 LQKENI. This CDR3 has 16 amino acids. The CDR3 nucleotides read TGTGCCAGCTCACCAGTTGGCGGGAGGAACCCCTACGAGCAGTACTTC. Its protein product is CASSPVGGRNPYEQYF.

The genes are TRBV5-1 and TRBJ1-6, with 10 bases aligning to TRBD1. CDR1 is SGHRS and CDR2 is YFSETQ in the germline V gene. The CDR3 is made up of 16 amino acids. Trimming removed 0 bases from V and 10 bases from J; junction bases left unmatched: 7. The CDR3 region is CASSLGQGASSSPLHF. The DNA of the CDR3 is TGCGCCAGCAGCTTGGGACAGGGGGCGAGTTCGTCACCCCTCCACTTT. The entire variable domain, with the rest obtained from reference TRBV5-1 and TRBJ1-6, is as follows: KAGVTQTPRYLIKTRGQQVTLSCSPISGHRSVSWYQQTPGQGLQFLFEYFSETQRNKGNFPGRFSGRQFSNSRSEMNVSTLELGDSALYLCASSLGQGASSSPLHFGNGTRLTVT.

This sequence joins TRBV6-5 and TRBJ2-7, with 7 nucleotides matching TRBD2. The CDR3 totals 16 residues. Germline-derived CDR1 and CDR2 are MNHEY and SVGAGI. J gave up 0 bases and V 0 bases, and 5 bases lay outside the gene matches. CDR3 DNA sequence: TGTGCCAGCAGTTACTCGGCGGGACTACTCTCCTACGAGCAGTACTTC. Protein product: CASSYSAGLLSYEQYF.

This clone has a handful of counts. The V and J genes are TRBV30 and TRBJ1-1; perhaps TRBD1 as D (6 bases). This CDR3 has 15 amino acids. V was trimmed by 4 bases and J by 0 bases, leaving 15 bases between them. The V gene's germline CDR1 is GTSNPN and CDR2 SVGIG (reference sequence). CDR3 nucleotide sequence: TGTGCCTGGACCTCCCCCGGACAGTTGAACACTGAAGCTTTCTTT. It yields the protein CAWTSPGQLNTEAFF. Variable domain in full (rest from reference TRBV30 and TRBJ1-1): SQTIHQWPATLVQPVGSPLSLECTVEGTSNPNLYWYRQAAGRGLQLLFYSVGIGQISSEVPQNLSASRPQDRQFILSSKKLLLSDSGFYLCAWTSPGQLNTEAFFGQGTRLTVV.

The chain couples TRBV11-2 to TRBJ2-2; 7 positions match TRBD1. The germline V gene has CDR1 SGHAT and CDR2 FQNNGV. This CDR3 has 13 residues. V was pared by 3 bases and J by 6 bases, with 1 base of the junction left unmatched. The CDR3 protein is CASSFDRAGELFF. CDR3 sequence (DNA): TGTGCCAGCAGCTTTGACAGGGCCGGGGAGCTGTTTTTT.

To note about this clone: This sample includes further DNA sequences coding for the same CDR3. The J gene is TRBJ2-3, the V gene TRBV11-3; 13 positions match TRBD2. The CDR3 contains 14 residues. The V gene end was trimmed by 4 bases and the J gene end by 9 bases; junction bases not matched to a gene: 4. CDR1 is SGHNT and CDR2 is YENEEA in the germline V gene. Here the CDR3 reads CASSSGLAGDTQYF. Written as DNA, the CDR3 is TGTGCCAGCAGCTCAGGACTAGCGGGAGACACGCAGTATTTT. Full variable domain (outside the CDR3, taken from reference TRBV11-3 and TRBJ2-3): EAGVVQSPRYKIIEKKQPVAFWCNPISGHNTLYWYLQNLGQGPELLIRYENEEAVDDSQLPKDRFSAERLKGVDSTLKIQPAELGDSAVYLCASSSGLAGDTQYFGPGTRLTVL.

The rearrangement uses TRBV7-3 and TRBJ2-3; 8 positions agree with TRBD2. Per the germline V gene, CDR1 is SGHTA and CDR2 is FQGTGA. The CDR3 has 14 residues. With 5 bases clipped from V and 4 bases from J, the junction kept 5 bases outside the gene matches. The CDR3 DNA reads TGTGCCAGCAGCCCAGCGGGAGTTTCAGATACGCAGTATTTT. Residues: CASSPAGVSDTQYF.

This sequence joins TRBV25-1 and TRBJ1-2; D is uncertain. Per germline, CDR1 MGHDK and CDR2 SYGVNS. The CDR3 extends over 15 amino acids. Trimming took off 5 bases at V and 7 bases at J, with 20 bases between the two ends. The CDR3 DNA sequence: TGTGCCAGCAGTCTCAGAGGCGGCGGGGTTGGTGGCTACACCTTC. This gives the protein CASSLRGGGVGGYTF.

The genes are TRBV9 and TRBJ2-3, with D tentatively TRBD1 (6 bases). The ends were cut back, 4 bases at V and 3 bases at J, with 18 bases in the middle. CDR3 size: 16 residues. CDR1 and CDR2 (germline): SGDLS, YYNGEE. CDR3 DNA sequence: TGTGCCAGCAGCCACGAAAGGACAGAGTGGACAGATACGCAGTATTTT. It translates to CASSHERTEWTDTQYF.